The sample holds a few counts of the clone carrying this T cell receptor (beta chain). The target antigen is unknown. This record comes from a study of response to subunit inactivated influenza vaccine. General study points: Researchers suggested that each seasonal influenza vaccination recruits few new T cells.

TCRdb reprocessed the RT-PCR reads via MiXCR and lists one record per CDR3 protein. In the table there are around 760,000 distinct CDR3 sequences, around 14% of which are singletons. V lost 2 bases and J lost 1, with 7 bases in between. The CDR3 consists of 14 residues. Germline lookup yields CDR1 LGHNA and CDR2 YNFKEQ. The sequence was collected from a man over 45 who received an inactivated influenza vaccine. J is TRBJ2-3 and V is TRBV4-2; D not certain. The starting material was PBMCs from blood, obtained about 14 days before vaccination. Written as DNA, the CDR3 is TGTGCCAGCAGCCAATCCGCCCGCACAGATACGCAGTATTTT. It yields the protein CASSQSARTDTQYF.